Included here is one T cell receptor beta chain sequence, with context. This entry belongs to a study of T cells after yellow fever vaccination. After removal of 0 bases from V and 0 bases from J, the junction contained 4 bases not matched to a gene. This CDR3 is 16 amino acids long. Per the germline V gene, CDR1 is SGHRS and CDR2 is YFSETQ. Using its own MiXCR run on the 5' RACE reads, TCRdb lists one record per CDR3 protein. The sample includes some 120,000 distinct CDR3 sequences, roughly 8.4% of them seen just once. Sequenced here: CD8+ T cells sorted from PBMCs, sampled 45 days after the yellow fever booster vaccination. The chain employs TRBV5-1 and TRBJ2-7, with 9 bases aligning to TRBD2. This TCR was sampled from a man between 25 and 39 years old who received the YFV17D yellow fever vaccine. The CDR3 loop reads CASSLAIAGDSYEQYF. CDR3 nucleotide sequence: TGCGCCAGCAGCTTGGCCATAGCGGGAGACTCCTACGAGCAGTACTTC.